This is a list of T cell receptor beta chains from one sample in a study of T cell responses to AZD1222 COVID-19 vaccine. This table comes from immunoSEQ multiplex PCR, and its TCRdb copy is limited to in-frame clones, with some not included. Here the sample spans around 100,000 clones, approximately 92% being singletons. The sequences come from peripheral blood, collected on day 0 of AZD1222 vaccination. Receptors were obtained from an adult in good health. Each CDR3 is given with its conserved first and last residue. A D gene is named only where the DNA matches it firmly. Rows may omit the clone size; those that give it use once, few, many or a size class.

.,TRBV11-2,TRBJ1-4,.,CASSPGQLGGEKLFF,TGTGCCAGCAGCCCTGGACAGCTGGGCGGTGAAAAACTGTTTTTT
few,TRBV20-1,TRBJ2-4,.,CSARTEDIQYF,TGCAGTGCTAGGACTGAAGACATTCAGTACTTC
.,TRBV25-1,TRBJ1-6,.,CASSTRSSPLHF,TGTGCCAGCAGTACAAGGAGTTCACCCCTCCACTTT
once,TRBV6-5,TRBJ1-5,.,CASSYSPQPQHF,TGTGCCAGCAGTTACTCTCCTCAGCCCCAGCATTTT
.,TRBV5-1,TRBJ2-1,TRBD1,CASSFLQGARNEQFF,TGCGCCAGCAGCTTCCTACAGGGGGCTAGAAATGAGCAGTTCTTC
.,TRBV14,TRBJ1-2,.,CASSQEMGGVSYGYTF,TGTGCCAGCAGCCAAGAGATGGGAGGGGTCAGCTATGGCTACACCTTC
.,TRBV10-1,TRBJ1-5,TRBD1,CANQQGLGQSNQPQHF,TGCGCCAATCAACAGGGGCTAGGGCAGAGCAATCAGCCCCAGCATTTT
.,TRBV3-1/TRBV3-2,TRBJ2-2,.,CASSRQSDGTGELFF,TGTGCCAGCAGCCGGCAATCTGACGGAACCGGGGAGCTGTTTTTT
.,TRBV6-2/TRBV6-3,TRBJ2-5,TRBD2,CASSFLGTRQAETQYF,TGTGCCAGCAGCTTCCTGGGGACTAGGCAGGCGGAGACCCAGTACTTC
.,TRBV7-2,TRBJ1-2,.,CASSPGGSLRGYTF,TGTGCCAGCAGCCCGGGCGGGAGCCTAAGGGGCTACACCTTC
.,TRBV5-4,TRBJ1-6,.,CASSLDRVQNSPLHF,TGTGCCAGCAGCTTGGACAGGGTTCAAAATTCACCCCTCCACTTT
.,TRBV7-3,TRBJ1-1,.,CASSLDGTEAFF,TGTGCCAGCAGCTTGGACGGGACTGAAGCTTTCTTT
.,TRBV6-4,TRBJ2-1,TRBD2,CASSVAGGFNEQFF,TGTGCCAGCAGTGTAGCGGGAGGGTTTAATGAGCAGTTCTTC
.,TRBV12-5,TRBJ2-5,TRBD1,CASGSGVGQTSETQYF,TGTGCTAGTGGTTCTGGAGTGGGACAGACCTCAGAGACCCAGTACTTC
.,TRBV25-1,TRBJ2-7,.,CASSLLDSPSYEQYF,TGTGCCAGCAGCCTCCTGGACAGTCCCTCCTACGAGCAGTACTTC
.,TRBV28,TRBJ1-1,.,CASRRRVAEAFF,TGTGCCAGCAGGCGCAGGGTGGCTGAAGCTTTCTTT
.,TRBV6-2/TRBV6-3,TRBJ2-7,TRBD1,CASSYRGGAYPYEQYF,TGTGCCAGCAGTTACCGAGGGGGCGCTTATCCCTACGAGCAGTACTTC
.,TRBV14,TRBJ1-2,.,CASSQDLPRVGGYTF,TGTGCCAGCAGCCAAGATCTACCCAGGGTAGGAGGCTACACCTTC
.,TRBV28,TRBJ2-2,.,CASSLEVSWELFF,TGTGCCAGCAGCTTAGAGGTATCTTGGGAGCTGTTTTTT
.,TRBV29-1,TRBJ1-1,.,CSVDRTVNTEAFF,TGCAGCGTTGATCGGACAGTGAACACTGAAGCTTTCTTT
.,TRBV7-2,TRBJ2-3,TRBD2,CASSDKTSGHTDTQYF,TGTGCCAGCAGCGACAAGACTAGCGGGCACACAGATACGCAGTATTTT
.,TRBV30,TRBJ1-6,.,CAWRYPTGPPLHF,TGTGCCTGGAGGTACCCTACAGGGCCCCCCCTCCACTTT
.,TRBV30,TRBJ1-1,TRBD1,CAWRARGQGRSEAFF,TGTGCCTGGAGGGCGCGAGGACAGGGGAGGTCTGAAGCTTTCTTT
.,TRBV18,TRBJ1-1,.,CASSPREGNTEAFF,TGTGCCAGCTCACCTAGGGAGGGGAACACTGAAGCTTTCTTT
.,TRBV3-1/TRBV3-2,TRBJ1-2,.,CASSQRGFYGYTF,TGTGCCAGCAGCCAAAGAGGCTTTTATGGCTACACCTTC
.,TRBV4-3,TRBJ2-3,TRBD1,CASSPRDRGPTDTQYF,TGCGCCAGCAGCCCGCGGGACAGGGGGCCTACAGATACGCAGTATTTT
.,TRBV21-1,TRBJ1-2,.,CASSPGREYGYTF,TGTGCCAGCAGCCCCGGGAGGGAGTATGGCTACACCTTC
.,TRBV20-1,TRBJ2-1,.,CSASRGNEQFF,TGCAGTGCTAGCAGGGGCAATGAGCAGTTCTTC
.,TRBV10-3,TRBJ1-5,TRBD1,CAISLTGRDQPQHF,TGTGCCATCAGTCTGACAGGGCGAGATCAGCCCCAGCATTTT
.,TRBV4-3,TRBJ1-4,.,CASSQGRRGEKLFF,TGCGCCAGCAGCCAAGGAAGGAGAGGGGAAAAACTGTTTTTT
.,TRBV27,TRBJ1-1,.,CASSQTLQVPNTEAFF,TGTGCCAGCAGTCAAACCCTACAGGTCCCGAACACTGAAGCTTTCTTT
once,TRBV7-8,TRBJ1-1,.,CASSVRDTGSTEAFF,TGTGCCAGCAGCGTGAGGGATACAGGGTCGACTGAAGCTTTCTTT
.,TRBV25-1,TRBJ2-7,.,CASRGQSSYEQYF,TGTGCCAGCAGAGGACAGAGCTCCTACGAGCAGTACTTC
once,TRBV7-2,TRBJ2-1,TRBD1,CASSLGGRDREVF,TGTGCCAGCAGCTTAGGAGGCCGGGACAGGGAAGTCTTC
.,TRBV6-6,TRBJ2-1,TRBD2,CASIHGRDLVYNEQFF,TGTGCCAGCATCCACGGGAGGGACCTCGTCTACAATGAGCAGTTCTTC
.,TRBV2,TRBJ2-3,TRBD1,CATAQGAGDTQYF,TGTGCCACCGCACAGGGGGCCGGAGATACGCAGTATTTT
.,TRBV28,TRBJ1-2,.,CASGVGYYGYTF,TGTGCCAGCGGCGTCGGGTACTATGGCTACACCTTC
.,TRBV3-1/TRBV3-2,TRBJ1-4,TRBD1,CASSKNRGNEKLFF,TGTGCCAGCAGCAAAAACAGGGGGAATGAAAAACTGTTTTTT
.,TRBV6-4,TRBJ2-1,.,CASSDSDRPNEQFF,TGTGCCAGCAGTGACTCGGACCGGCCCAATGAGCAGTTCTTC
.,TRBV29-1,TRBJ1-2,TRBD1,CSVVFGTGFPHGYTF,TGCAGCGTCGTTTTCGGGACAGGCTTTCCCCATGGCTACACCTTC
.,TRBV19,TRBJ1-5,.,CASSMYVGGADQPQHF,TGTGCCAGTAGTATGTACGTCGGAGGGGCGGATCAGCCCCAGCATTTT
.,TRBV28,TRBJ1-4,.,CASSRAGGADEKLFF,TGTGCCAGCAGCCGAGCCGGGGGCGCGGATGAAAAACTGTTTTTT
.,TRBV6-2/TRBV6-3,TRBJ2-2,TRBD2,CASSYSAGGPDGELFF,TGTGCCAGCAGTTACTCCGCGGGGGGCCCGGACGGGGAGCTGTTTTTT
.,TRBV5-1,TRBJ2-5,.,CASSPDNQETQYF,TGCGCCAGCAGCCCGGACAACCAAGAGACCCAGTACTTC